Listed here are 7 T cell receptor beta chains from one sample, sequenced in a study of PD-1 blockade in classical Hodgkin lymphoma. Every one of the patients relapsed after autologous stem cell transplantation (brentuximab vedotin exposure was variable). Libraries were prepared by immunoSEQ multiplex PCR; TCRdb keeps only in-frame clonotypes and omits some of them. Found here are approximately 59,000 clones, 80% to 95% of them singletons; the top ten hold around 9.3%. The sequencing here drew on peripheral blood mononuclear cells (PBMCs), taken before the second cycle of nivolumab. These receptors originate from a human donor with classical Hodgkin lymphoma.

The chain couples TRBV30 to TRBJ2-7, with 9 nucleotides matching TRBD2. The CDR3 is made up of 16 amino acids. From germline, CDR1 is GTSNPN and CDR2 SVGIG (reference sequence). Trimming cost V 0 bases and J 0 bases; bases outside gene matches: 6. CDR3 sequence: CAWSVLSSGDSYEQYF. CDR3 in DNA: TGTGCCTGGAGTGTATTATCTAGCGGGGACTCCTACGAGCAGTACTTC.

This clone was observed a handful of times. The CDR3 here is CASSYRGQGGPQHF. In DNA form, the CDR3 reads TGTGCCAGCAGTTACCGCGGACAGGGGGGCCCCCAGCATTTT. V and J are TRBV6-5 and TRBJ1-5; the match to TRBD1 covers 10 bases. The CDR3 runs 14 residues. CDR1 MNHEY and CDR2 SVGAGI come from the germline V gene. Germline trimming cut 2 bases from V and 10 bases from J; bases unmatched to any gene: 5.

The genes are TRBV7-9 and TRBJ2-3, with D possibly being TRBD2 (5 bases). CDR3 length: 17 amino acids. Germline loops: CDR1 SEHNR, CDR2 FQNEAQ (reference sequence). Trimming left V 4 bases short and J 2 bases short, with 19 bases between. The CDR3 DNA follows: TGTGCCAGCAGCTCCATCGAGACTAAATTACTCACAGATACGCAGTATTTT. Its translation is CASSSIETKLLTDTQYF. Full variable domain (rest looked up from reference TRBV7-9 and TRBJ2-3): DTGVSQNPRHKITKRGQNVTFRCDPISEHNRLYWYRQTLGQGPEFLTYFQNEAQLEKSRLLSDRFSAERPKGSFSTLEIQRTEQGDSAMYLCASSSIETKLLTDTQYFGPGTRLTVL.

The J gene is TRBJ1-5, the V gene TRBV28; no clear D. This CDR3 spans 14 amino acids. Germline assignment: CDR1 MDHEN and CDR2 SYDVKM. Trimming left V 8 bases short and J 0 bases short, with 11 bases between. CDR3 DNA sequence: TGTGCCAGCGGGTTTAGTGATAGCAATCAGCCCCAGCATTTT. Amino acid sequence: CASGFSDSNQPQHF.

Turning to this clone: Other DNA sequences within the sample encode an identical CDR3. The V gene is TRBV6-1, the J gene TRBJ2-2; 11 nucleotides agree with TRBD1. With 7 bases clipped from V and 6 bases from J, the junction kept 22 bases outside the gene matches. Germline-derived CDR1 and CDR2 are MNHNS and SASEGT. The CDR3 length is 20 residues. The CDR3 is CASTEATVFWDRGRAGELFF. In DNA form, the CDR3 reads TGTGCCAGCACCGAAGCCACCGTCTTTTGGGACAGGGGGAGGGCCGGGGAGCTGTTTTTT.

This chain links TRBV6-1 with TRBJ2-5; tentatively, D is TRBD2 (5 bases). The CDR3 contains 13 residues. The V gene lost 1 base and the J gene lost 5 bases, with 8 bases spanning the gap. Germline V gene lookup returns CDR1 MNHNS and CDR2 SASEGT. The CDR3 nucleotides read TGTGCCAGCAGTGAAGGAGGCGGGGAGACCCAGTACTTC. This translates into CASSEGGGETQYF.

This clone was counted once. The CDR3 nucleotides read TGTGCCACCAGCAGAGTGCCTAGCGGGAGGGCCGGCTCCTACAATGAGCAGTTCTTC. Translated, it gives CATSRVPSGRAGSYNEQFF. V gene TRBV15 combines with J gene TRBJ2-1, with TRBD2 identical over 12 bases. V lost 1 base to trimming and J lost 0 bases; unmatched junction nucleotides: 7. This CDR3 region has 19 residues. The germline V gene has CDR1 LNHNV and CDR2 YYDKDF (reference sequence).